The 30 T cell receptor beta chains in this list originate from one sample, sequenced in a study of T-cell reconstitution after alpha-beta-depleted transplantation in children. Unique molecular identifiers were used to barcode this TCRbeta library. MiXCR, run by TCRdb on the PCR reads, gives a single entry per CDR3 protein. The sample carries 380,000 or so distinct CDR3 sequences, about an eighth recorded once. Sequences were derived from PBMCs, sampled from the stem cell graft. These receptor sequences come from a human donor who donated a stem cell graft to a child with Fanconi anemia.

This clonotype was detected only a few times. The J gene is TRBJ1-2, the V gene TRBV5-1; D might be TRBD1 (5 bases). This CDR3 spans 14 amino acids. V lost 0 bases and J 8 bases, leaving 14 bases between the germline ends. The germline CDR1 and CDR2 sequences are SGHRS and YFSETQ. CDR3 nucleotide sequence: TGCGCCAGCAGCTTGGCCTCGGACATTTCGGGCTACACCTTC. Translating it yields CASSLASDISGYTF.

This clonotype was counted at least ten times. V gene TRBV12-3 or TRBV12-4 combines with J gene TRBJ1-1; weak D call: TRBD1 (5 bases). The CDR3 has 14 residues. V lost 2 bases, J lost 4 bases, and 11 bases lay in between. This CDR3 reads CASSLTGELTEAFF. The CDR3 coding sequence is TGTGCCAGCAGTTTAACGGGGGAGCTCACTGAAGCTTTCTTT.

This clonotype was recorded only once. This rearrangement joins TRBV27 to TRBJ2-2; TRBD1 is a possible D gene (6 bases). Germline V gives CDR1 MNHEY, CDR2 SMNVEV (reference sequence). V was shortened by 0 bases and J by 5 bases, with 13 bases between the two germline ends. CDR3 length: 16 amino acids. The CDR3 region is CASSLSGQIGTGELFF. The CDR3 bases are TGTGCCAGCAGTTTATCGGGACAAATAGGGACCGGGGAGCTGTTTTTT.

This clonotype was counted between two and nine times. The J gene is TRBJ2-2, the V gene TRBV10-3, with D maybe TRBD1 (6 bases). From germline, CDR1 is ENHRY and CDR2 SYGVKD. This CDR3 is built from 18 residues. V was cut by 3 bases and J by 2 bases, with 19 bases left in between. CDR3 DNA: TGTGCCATCAGTGATCTAATGGGGAAGGGGGTTAACACCGGGGAGCTGTTTTTT. Translated, it gives CAISDLMGKGVNTGELFF.

This clonotype was found a few times. V usage is TRBV3-1 and J usage is TRBJ2-5; possibly TRBD1 or TRBD2 for D (6 bases each). This CDR3 comprises 16 residues. In germline, CDR1 is LGHDT, CDR2 YNNKEL (reference sequence). The V gene lost 5 bases and the J gene lost 2 bases, with 18 bases spanning the gap. The CDR3 DNA follows: TGTGCCAGCAGCTCATGGGACTGGGGGACACAAGAGACCCAGTACTTC. This encodes CASSSWDWGTQETQYF.

This chain uses TRBV19 with TRBJ2-3; 8 bases map to TRBD2. Losses at the gene ends were 5 bases for V and 1 base for J; bases not matched to a gene: 8. This CDR3 has 16 amino acids. Germline V gives CDR1 LNHDA, CDR2 SQIVND (reference sequence). The CDR3 nucleotides read TGTGCCAGTAGTCCCCCCCTGCGGGGGGGCACAGATACGCAGTATTTT. Amino acids: CASSPPLRGGTDTQYF.

The CDR3 loop is CASSWGAREKLFF. The CDR3 bases are TGTGCCAGCAGCTGGGGGGCAAGGGAAAAACTGTTTTTT. This sequence joins TRBV7-8 and TRBJ1-4; the D gene is possibly TRBD1 (6 bases). The germline gives CDR1 SGHVS, CDR2 FQNEAQ. V was shortened by 4 bases and J by 8 bases, with 11 bases between the two germline ends. The length of the CDR3 is 13 residues.

This clonotype was counted between two and nine times. The chain joins TRBV12-3 or TRBV12-4 to TRBJ2-1, with 8 bases matching TRBD2. V dropped 5 bases and J dropped 7; count of bases not matched to a gene: 10. This CDR3 has 15 residues. Written as DNA, the CDR3 is TGTGCCAGCAGTCTCGGGGGGGCGGATCAGAATGAGCAGTTCTTC. Translation gives CASSLGGADQNEQFF.

In its sample, this clonotype was seen many times. The chain recombines TRBV20-1 with TRBJ2-7, with a possible D match to TRBD2 (5 bases). V was shortened by 2 bases and J by 1 base, with 9 bases between the two germline ends. The CDR3 has 13 residues. Germline assignment: CDR1 DFQATT and CDR2 SNEGSKA (reference sequence). The CDR3 reads CSARTGFSYEQYF. Written as DNA, the CDR3 is TGCAGTGCTAGAACGGGGTTTTCCTACGAGCAGTACTTC.

This rearrangement joins TRBV28 to TRBJ2-1; 7 bases line up with TRBD2. Germline V CDR1 and CDR2: MDHEN, SYDVKM. The CDR3 runs 15 residues. V shed 2 bases and J 0 bases; nucleotides not matched to a gene: 1. The CDR3 protein is CASSLLADSYNEQFF. The CDR3 DNA reads TGTGCCAGCAGTTTACTAGCGGACTCCTACAATGAGCAGTTCTTC.

This clonotype has a count of ten or more. The chain combines TRBV18 with TRBJ1-1; no clear D. CDR3 length equals 13 residues. Trimming took 5 bases from V and 1 from J, leaving 8 bases between them. Germline V gene data show CDR1 as KGHSH and CDR2 as LQKENI. The CDR3 spells CASSLDWNTEAFF. DNA of the CDR3: TGTGCCAGCTCATTGGACTGGAACACTGAAGCTTTCTTT.

This clonotype was picked up a small number of times. The J gene is TRBJ1-1, the V gene TRBV2; unclear D gene. The CDR3 loop spans 13 amino acids. The V end was cut by 10 bases, the J end by 0 bases, with 12 bases between. Looked up from germline, CDR1 is SNHLY and CDR2 is FYNNEI. CDR3 residues: CATERRMNTEAFF. Here the CDR3 DNA reads TGTGCCACGGAACGGAGGATGAACACTGAAGCTTTCTTT.

The sample holds a few counts of this clonotype. The chain uses TRBV6-2 or TRBV6-3 and TRBJ1-1; no firm D call. This CDR3 contains 15 residues. V gave up 5 bases and J gave up 4 bases, with 17 bases separating them. Germline V lookup: CDR1 MNHEY, CDR2 SVGEGT. CDR3 in amino acids: CASSPYGRVVTEAFF. In nucleotides, the CDR3 is TGTGCCAGCAGTCCCTACGGACGGGTAGTCACTGAAGCTTTCTTT.

The chain uses TRBV2 and TRBJ2-2; 8 positions agree with TRBD1. The CDR3 contains 15 residues. After removal of 0 bases from V and 4 bases from J, the junction contained 1 base not matched to a gene. In germline, CDR1 is SNHLY, CDR2 FYNNEI. The CDR3 here is CASSEAQGGTGELFF. The CDR3 DNA sequence: TGTGCCAGCAGTGAAGCACAGGGGGGCACCGGGGAGCTGTTTTTT.

This clonotype has a handful of counts. The chain is built from TRBV5-6 and TRBJ2-3; D remains unclear. This CDR3 has 14 residues. Deletions cut 4 bases from V and 4 bases from J, with 13 bases between. CDR1 and CDR2 (germline): SGHDT, YYEEEE. CDR3 protein: CASSRSGRPDTQYF. The CDR3 coding sequence is TGTGCCAGCAGCCGTTCAGGAAGACCAGATACGCAGTATTTT.

This clonotype came up a few times. V and J are TRBV10-3 and TRBJ2-7; D might be TRBD1 (6 bases). Germline V lookup: CDR1 ENHRY, CDR2 SYGVKD. Between the trimmed V and J ends, which lost 1 base and 2 bases, there was a span of 9 bases. There are 14 residues in the CDR3. CDR3 sequence (DNA): TGTGCCATCAGTGAGTATAGGACAGCCTACGAGCAGTACTTC. Translating gives CAISEYRTAYEQYF.

The chain is built from TRBV19 and TRBJ1-5; D unclear. Between the trimmed V and J ends, which lost 6 bases and 3 bases, there was a span of 18 bases. The CDR3 is 16 amino acids. Germline V gene sequence: CDR1 LNHDA, CDR2 SQIVND (reference sequence). The CDR3 sequence is CASRNGPSRYNQPQHF. In nucleotides, the CDR3 is TGTGCCAGTAGAAATGGTCCCAGCAGATACAATCAGCCCCAGCATTTT.

This clonotype was seen only a few times. The chain recombines TRBV5-5 with TRBJ2-3; D gene unclear. V was trimmed by 2 bases and J by 6 bases, leaving 13 bases between them. CDR1 and CDR2 (germline): SGHKS, YYEKEE (reference sequence). This CDR3 comprises 14 residues. The CDR3 here is CASSFMTVRDTQYF. The CDR3 DNA sequence: TGTGCCAGCAGCTTCATGACCGTCCGGGATACGCAGTATTTT.

This clonotype was found many times. The V gene is TRBV20-1, the J gene TRBJ1-4, with a weak D call TRBD1 (6 bases). The CDR3 contains 11 residues. Germline CDR1 is DFQATT and CDR2 is SNEGSKA (reference sequence). Deletions cut 5 bases from V and 8 bases from J, with 9 bases between. The CDR3 region has the DNA TGCAGTGCTGAAGGGGGGGAAAAACTGTTTTTT. Translating it yields CSAEGGEKLFF.

Many counts were recorded for this clonotype. This chain joins TRBV6-5 and TRBJ2-1; possibly TRBD1 for D (6 bases). Germline V gives CDR1 MNHEY, CDR2 SVGAGI. There are 13 residues in the CDR3. The V end was cut by 7 bases, the J end by 1 base, with 8 bases between. The CDR3 sequence is CASTGTSYNEQFF. The CDR3 DNA sequence: TGTGCCAGCACCGGGACATCCTACAATGAGCAGTTCTTC.

The chain has TRBV5-1 and TRBJ1-4; possible D gene TRBD1, 6 bases. Germline assignment: CDR1 SGHRS and CDR2 YFSETQ. The CDR3 has 15 residues. Trimming removed 2 bases from V and 6 bases from J, with 14 bases in between. The CDR3 sequence: CASSLRGGAHEKLFF. The CDR3 DNA follows: TGCGCCAGCAGCTTAAGAGGGGGGGCCCATGAAAAACTGTTTTTT.

This clonotype was seen many times. The gene calls are TRBV5-8 and TRBJ1-1, with TRBD1 identical over 7 bases. Germline loops: CDR1 SGHTS, CDR2 YDEGEE. V dropped 3 bases and J dropped 8; count of bases not matched to a gene: 10. The CDR3 is 14 residues long. The chain's CDR3 is CASSSRSDRAEAFF. CDR3 bases: TGTGCCAGCAGCTCGCGGAGCGACAGGGCAGAAGCTTTCTTT.

This clonotype was recorded a few times. The V gene is TRBV2, the J gene TRBJ1-1, with TRBD1 as a possible D gene (6 bases). The CDR3 spans 11 residues. Germline values: CDR1 SNHLY, CDR2 FYNNEI. The V gene lost 6 bases and the J gene lost 7 bases, with 9 bases spanning the gap. CDR3 amino acids: CASRVTGEAFF. The CDR3 region has the DNA TGTGCCAGCAGGGTGACAGGTGAAGCTTTCTTT.

In this sample, this clonotype turned up a few times. The gene calls are TRBV4-3 and TRBJ1-4; 8 positions agree with TRBD1. This CDR3 is 15 amino acids long. The V and J ends lost 0 bases and 15 bases, in that order; junction bases with no gene match: 12. Germline V gene lookup returns CDR1 LGHNA and CDR2 YSLEER. The CDR3 here is CASSQEATGAALLFF. CDR3 DNA sequence: TGCGCCAGCAGCCAAGAGGCGACAGGGGCCGCTCTCTTGTTTTTT.

The chain joins TRBV30 to TRBJ1-2, with a weak D call TRBD1 (5 bases). This CDR3 contains 13 residues. V was trimmed by 2 bases and J by 6 bases, leaving 13 bases between them. Germline lookup yields CDR1 GTSNPN and CDR2 SVGIG (reference sequence). CDR3 DNA: TGTGCCTGGAGTTTCGGAGGGGAGGATGGCTACACCTTC. It translates to CAWSFGGEDGYTF.

The chain couples TRBV20-1 to TRBJ1-1, with a possible D match to TRBD1 (6 bases). The germline CDR1 and CDR2 sequences are DFQATT and SNEGSKA (reference sequence). Trimming pared 0 bases from V and 8 bases from J, leaving 13 bases between. The CDR3 is 13 amino acids. This CDR3 is CSARDPLGAEAFF. The CDR3 DNA reads as TGCAGTGCTAGAGATCCTTTGGGGGCCGAAGCTTTCTTT.

This clonotype was observed at least ten times. The chain links TRBV5-1 to TRBJ1-2, with 7 positions matching TRBD1. The CDR3 runs to 14 residues. CDR1 is SGHRS and CDR2 is YFSETQ in the germline V gene. V shed 3 bases, J shed 7 bases, and the junction held 9 bases outside the gene matches. The CDR3 DNA follows: TGCGCCAGCAGCTCATCTGACAGGGTGCGTGGCTACACCTTC. It yields the protein CASSSSDRVRGYTF.

This clonotype was seen at least ten times. The V and J genes are TRBV7-9 and TRBJ1-1, with D possibly matching TRBD1 (5 bases). There are 13 residues in the CDR3. Germline CDR1 SEHNR, CDR2 FQNEAQ (reference sequence). Trimming took off 5 bases at V and 1 base at J, with 8 bases between the two ends. CDR3 in amino acids: CASSRGGNTEAFF. The CDR3 coding sequence is TGTGCCAGCAGCCGGGGGGGGAACACTGAAGCTTTCTTT.

The chain employs TRBV4-3 and TRBJ1-2; D gene uncertain. Per germline, CDR1 LGHNA and CDR2 YSLEER. V was shortened by 0 bases and J by 0 bases, with 8 bases between the two germline ends. The CDR3 consists of 15 residues. This CDR3 reads CASSQDGLTNYGYTF. CDR3 nucleotides: TGCGCCAGCAGCCAAGATGGGCTTACTAACTATGGCTACACCTTC.

CDR3 sequence: CASTRGLYNEQFF. The CDR3 DNA is TGTGCCAGTACTCGGGGGCTCTACAATGAGCAGTTCTTC. The rearrangement joins TRBV19 to TRBJ2-1; either TRBD1 or TRBD2 may supply D (6 bases each). Deletions cut 7 bases from V and 3 bases from J, with 10 bases between. Germline V gene data show CDR1 as LNHDA and CDR2 as SQIVND (reference sequence). CDR3 length: 13 residues. Full variable domain (missing parts from reference TRBV19 and TRBJ2-1): DGGITQSPKYLFRKEGQNVTLSCEQNLNHDAMYWYRQDPGQGLRLIYYSQIVNDFQKGDIAEGYSVSREKKESFPLTVTSAQKNPTAFYLCASTRGLYNEQFFGPGTRLTVL.